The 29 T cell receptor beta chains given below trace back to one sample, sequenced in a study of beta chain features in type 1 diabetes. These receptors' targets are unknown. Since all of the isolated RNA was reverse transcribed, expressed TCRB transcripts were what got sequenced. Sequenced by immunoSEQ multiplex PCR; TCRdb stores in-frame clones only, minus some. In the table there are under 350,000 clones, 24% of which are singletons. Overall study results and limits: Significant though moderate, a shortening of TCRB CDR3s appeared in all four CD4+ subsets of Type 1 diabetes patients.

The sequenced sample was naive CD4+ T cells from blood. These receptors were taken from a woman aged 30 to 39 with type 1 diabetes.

DNA for the CDR3: TGTGCCAGCCTACATTGGGCCCCTGAAGCTTTCTTT. Its protein product is CASLHWAPEAFF. The rearrangement uses TRBV5-6 and TRBJ1-1; no reliable D call. Germline V gives CDR1 SGHDT, CDR2 YYEEEE. The CDR3 sequence is 12 residues long. Trimming pared 7 bases from V and 6 bases from J, leaving 13 bases between.

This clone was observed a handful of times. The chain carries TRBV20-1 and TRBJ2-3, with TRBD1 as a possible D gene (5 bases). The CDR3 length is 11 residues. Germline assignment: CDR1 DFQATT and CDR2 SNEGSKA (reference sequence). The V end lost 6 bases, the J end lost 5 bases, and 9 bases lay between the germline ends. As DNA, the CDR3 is TGCAGTGCCATTGACAGAGATACGCAGTATTTT. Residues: CSAIDRDTQYF.

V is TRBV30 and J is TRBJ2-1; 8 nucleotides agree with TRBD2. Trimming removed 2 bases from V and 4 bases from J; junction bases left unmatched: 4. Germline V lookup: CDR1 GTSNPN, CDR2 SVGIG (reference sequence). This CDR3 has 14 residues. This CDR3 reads CAWSIREGYNEQFF. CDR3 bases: TGTGCCTGGAGTATACGGGAGGGGTACAATGAGCAGTTCTTC.

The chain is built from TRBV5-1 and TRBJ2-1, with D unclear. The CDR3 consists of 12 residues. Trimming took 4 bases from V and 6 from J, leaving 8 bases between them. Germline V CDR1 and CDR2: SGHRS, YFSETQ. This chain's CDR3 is CASSASTNEQFF. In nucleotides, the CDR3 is TGCGCCAGCAGCGCGAGCACCAATGAGCAGTTCTTC.

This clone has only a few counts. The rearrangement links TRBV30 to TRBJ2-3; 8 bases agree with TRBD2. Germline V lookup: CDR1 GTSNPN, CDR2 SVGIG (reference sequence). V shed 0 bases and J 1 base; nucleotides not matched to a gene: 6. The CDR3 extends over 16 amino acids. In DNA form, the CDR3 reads TGTGCCTGGAGTGTTTTCGGGAGGGCTGGCACAGATACGCAGTATTTT. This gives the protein CAWSVFGRAGTDTQYF.

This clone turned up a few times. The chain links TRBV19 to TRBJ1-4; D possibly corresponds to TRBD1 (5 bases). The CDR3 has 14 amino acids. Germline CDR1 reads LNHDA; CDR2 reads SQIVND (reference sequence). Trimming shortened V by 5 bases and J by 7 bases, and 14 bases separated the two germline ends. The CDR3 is CASSRGTDLEKLFF. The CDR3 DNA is TGTGCCAGTAGTCGCGGGACTGACCTTGAAAAACTGTTTTTT.

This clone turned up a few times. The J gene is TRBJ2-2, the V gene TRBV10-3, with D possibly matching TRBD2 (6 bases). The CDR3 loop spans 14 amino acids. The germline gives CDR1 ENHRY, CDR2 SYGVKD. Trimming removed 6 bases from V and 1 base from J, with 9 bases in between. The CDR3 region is CAIRGTGNTGELFF. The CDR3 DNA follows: TGTGCCATCAGGGGGACTGGGAACACCGGGGAGCTGTTTTTT.

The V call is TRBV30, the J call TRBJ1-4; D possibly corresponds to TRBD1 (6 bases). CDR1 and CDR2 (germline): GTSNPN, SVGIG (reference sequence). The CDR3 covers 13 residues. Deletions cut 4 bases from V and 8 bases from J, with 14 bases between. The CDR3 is CAWTAAGDEKLFF. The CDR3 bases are TGTGCCTGGACCGCCGCAGGGGACGAAAAACTGTTTTTT.

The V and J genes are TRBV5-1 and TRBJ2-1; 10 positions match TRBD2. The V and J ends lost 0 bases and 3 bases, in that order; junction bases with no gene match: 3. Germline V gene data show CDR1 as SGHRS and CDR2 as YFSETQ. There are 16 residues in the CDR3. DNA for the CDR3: TGCGCCAGCAGCTTGGTAGCGGGAGGTGGCTACAATGAGCAGTTCTTC. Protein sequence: CASSLVAGGGYNEQFF.

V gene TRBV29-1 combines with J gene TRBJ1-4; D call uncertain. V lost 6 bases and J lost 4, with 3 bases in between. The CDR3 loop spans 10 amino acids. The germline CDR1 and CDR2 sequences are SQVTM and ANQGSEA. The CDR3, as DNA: TGCAGCGTCCTTAATGAAAAACTGTTTTTT. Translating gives CSVLNEKLFF.

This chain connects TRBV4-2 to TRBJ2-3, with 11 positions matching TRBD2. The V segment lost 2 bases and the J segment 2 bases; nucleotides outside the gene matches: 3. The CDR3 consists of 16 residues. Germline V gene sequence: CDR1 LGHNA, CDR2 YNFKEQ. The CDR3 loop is CASSQTSGGNTDTQYF. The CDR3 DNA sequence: TGTGCCAGCAGCCAAACTAGCGGGGGTAACACAGATACGCAGTATTTT.

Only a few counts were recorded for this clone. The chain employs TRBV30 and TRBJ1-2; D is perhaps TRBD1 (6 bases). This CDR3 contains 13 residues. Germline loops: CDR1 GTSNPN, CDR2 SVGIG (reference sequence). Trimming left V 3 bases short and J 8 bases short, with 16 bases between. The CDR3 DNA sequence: TGTGCCTGGAGCCTAGGACAGAGGCTAGGCTACACCTTC. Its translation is CAWSLGQRLGYTF.

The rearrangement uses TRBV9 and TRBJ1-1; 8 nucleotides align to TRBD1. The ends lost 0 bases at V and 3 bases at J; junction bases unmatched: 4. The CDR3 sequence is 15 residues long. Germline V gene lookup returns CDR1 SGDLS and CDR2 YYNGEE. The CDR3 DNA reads TGTGCCAGCAGCGTAGTCCCGACAGGGGACACTGAAGCTTTCTTT. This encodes CASSVVPTGDTEAFF.

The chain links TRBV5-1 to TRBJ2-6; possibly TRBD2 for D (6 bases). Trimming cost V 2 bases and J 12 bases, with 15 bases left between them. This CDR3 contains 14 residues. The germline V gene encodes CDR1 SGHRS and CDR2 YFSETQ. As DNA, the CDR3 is TGCGCCAGCAGCTTAGGAGGGGCCCGCCTCGTCCTGACTTTC. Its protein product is CASSLGGARLVLTF.

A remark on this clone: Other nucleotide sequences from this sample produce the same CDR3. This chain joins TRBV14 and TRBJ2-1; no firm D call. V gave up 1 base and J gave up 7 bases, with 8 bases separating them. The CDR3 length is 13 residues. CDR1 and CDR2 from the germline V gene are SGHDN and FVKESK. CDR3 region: CASSQGLDNEQFF. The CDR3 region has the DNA TGTGCCAGCAGCCAAGGGCTAGATAATGAGCAGTTCTTC.

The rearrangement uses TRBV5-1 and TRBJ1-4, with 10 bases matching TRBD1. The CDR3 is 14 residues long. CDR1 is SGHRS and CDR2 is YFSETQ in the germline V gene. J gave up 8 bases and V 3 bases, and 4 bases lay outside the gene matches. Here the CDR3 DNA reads TGCGCCAGCAGCTCCGGACAGGGGGAGGAAAAACTGTTTTTT. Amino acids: CASSSGQGEEKLFF.

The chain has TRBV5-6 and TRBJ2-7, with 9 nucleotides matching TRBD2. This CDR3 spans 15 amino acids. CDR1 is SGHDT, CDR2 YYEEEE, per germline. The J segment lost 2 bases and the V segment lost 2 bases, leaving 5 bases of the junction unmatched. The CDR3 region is CASSFPAGGPYEQYF. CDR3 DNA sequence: TGTGCCAGCAGCTTCCCAGCGGGAGGCCCCTACGAGCAGTACTTC.

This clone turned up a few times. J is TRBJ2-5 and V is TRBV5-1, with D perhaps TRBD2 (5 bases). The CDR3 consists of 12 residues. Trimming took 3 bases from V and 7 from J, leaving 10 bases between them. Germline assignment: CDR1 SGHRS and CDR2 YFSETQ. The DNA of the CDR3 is TGCGCCAGCAGCTCCCACCGGGGGACCCAGTACTTC. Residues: CASSSHRGTQYF.

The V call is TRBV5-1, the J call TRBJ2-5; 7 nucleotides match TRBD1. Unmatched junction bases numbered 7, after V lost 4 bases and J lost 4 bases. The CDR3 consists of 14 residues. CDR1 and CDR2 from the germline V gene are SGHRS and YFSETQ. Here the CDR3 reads CASSPGTEGETQYF. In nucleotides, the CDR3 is TGCGCCAGCAGCCCTGGGACAGAGGGAGAGACCCAGTACTTC.

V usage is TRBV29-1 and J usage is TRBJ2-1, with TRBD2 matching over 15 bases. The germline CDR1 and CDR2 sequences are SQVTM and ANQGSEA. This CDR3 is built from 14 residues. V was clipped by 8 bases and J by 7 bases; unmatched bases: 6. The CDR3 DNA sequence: TGCAGCTCAACCGGGACTAGCGGGAGGAATGAGCAGTTCTTC. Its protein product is CSSTGTSGRNEQFF.

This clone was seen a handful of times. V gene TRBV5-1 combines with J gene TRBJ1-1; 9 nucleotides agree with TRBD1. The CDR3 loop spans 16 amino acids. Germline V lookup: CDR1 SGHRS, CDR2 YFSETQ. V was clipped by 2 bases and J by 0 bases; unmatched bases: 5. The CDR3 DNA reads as TGCGCCAGCAGCTTCCCGGGACAGGGATTGAACACTGAAGCTTTCTTT. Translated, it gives CASSFPGQGLNTEAFF.

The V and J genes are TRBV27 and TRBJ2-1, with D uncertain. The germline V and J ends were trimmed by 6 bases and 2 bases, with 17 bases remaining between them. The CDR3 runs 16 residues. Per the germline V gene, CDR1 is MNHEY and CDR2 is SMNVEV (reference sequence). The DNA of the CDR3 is TGTGCCAGCAGCCAACGGTCCTTGGGCCCCTACAATGAGCAGTTCTTC. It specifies CASSQRSLGPYNEQFF.

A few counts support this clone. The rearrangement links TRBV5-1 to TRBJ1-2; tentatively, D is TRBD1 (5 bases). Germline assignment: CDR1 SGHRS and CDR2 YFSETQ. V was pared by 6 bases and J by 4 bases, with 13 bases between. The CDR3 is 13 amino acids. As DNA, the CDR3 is TGCGCCAGCACTCTGGAGGGGATCTATGGCTACACCTTC. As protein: CASTLEGIYGYTF.

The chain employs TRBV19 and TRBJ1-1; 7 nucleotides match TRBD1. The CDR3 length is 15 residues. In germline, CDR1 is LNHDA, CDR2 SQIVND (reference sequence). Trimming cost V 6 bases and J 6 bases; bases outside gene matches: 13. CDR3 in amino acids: CASRKTGVSIAEAFF. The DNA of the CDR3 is TGTGCCAGTAGGAAAACAGGGGTATCGATCGCTGAAGCTTTCTTT.

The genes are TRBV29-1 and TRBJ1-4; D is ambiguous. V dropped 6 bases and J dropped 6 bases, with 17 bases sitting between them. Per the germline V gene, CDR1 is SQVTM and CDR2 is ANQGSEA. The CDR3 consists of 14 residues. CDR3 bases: TGCAGCGTCTCCCCTTGGACTGGGGATGAAAAACTGTTTTTT. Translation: CSVSPWTGDEKLFF. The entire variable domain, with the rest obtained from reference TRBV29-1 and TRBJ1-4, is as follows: SAVISQKPSRDICQRGTSLTIQCQVDSQVTMMFWYRQQPGQSLTLIATANQGSEATYESGFVIDKFPISRPNLTFSTLTVSNMSPEDSSIYLCSVSPWTGDEKLFFGSGTQLSVL.

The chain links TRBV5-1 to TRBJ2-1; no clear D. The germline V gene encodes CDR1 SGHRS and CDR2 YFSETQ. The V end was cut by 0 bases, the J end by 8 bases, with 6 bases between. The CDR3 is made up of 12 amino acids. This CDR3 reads CASSLVVDEQFF. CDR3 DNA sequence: TGCGCCAGCAGCTTGGTTGTCGATGAGCAGTTCTTC.

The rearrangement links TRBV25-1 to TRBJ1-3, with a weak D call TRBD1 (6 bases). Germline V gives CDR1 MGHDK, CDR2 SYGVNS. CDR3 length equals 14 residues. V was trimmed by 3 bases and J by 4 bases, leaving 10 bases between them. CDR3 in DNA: TGTGCCAGCAGTGATTGGGACATCGGAAACACCATATATTTT. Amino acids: CASSDWDIGNTIYF.

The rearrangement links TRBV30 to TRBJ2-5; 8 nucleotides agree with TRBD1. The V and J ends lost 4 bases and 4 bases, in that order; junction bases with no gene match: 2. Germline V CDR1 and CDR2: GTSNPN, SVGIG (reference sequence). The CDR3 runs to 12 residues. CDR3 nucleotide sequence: TGTGCCTGGAATACAGGGGGAGAGACCCAGTACTTC. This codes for CAWNTGGETQYF.

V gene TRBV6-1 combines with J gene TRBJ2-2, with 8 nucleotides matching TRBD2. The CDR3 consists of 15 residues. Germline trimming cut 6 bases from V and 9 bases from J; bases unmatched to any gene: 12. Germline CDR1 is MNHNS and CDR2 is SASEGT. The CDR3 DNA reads TGTGCCAGCAGCGGGAGGGCCGCGGTATCCCGGGAGCTGTTTTTT. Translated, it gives CASSGRAAVSRELFF.